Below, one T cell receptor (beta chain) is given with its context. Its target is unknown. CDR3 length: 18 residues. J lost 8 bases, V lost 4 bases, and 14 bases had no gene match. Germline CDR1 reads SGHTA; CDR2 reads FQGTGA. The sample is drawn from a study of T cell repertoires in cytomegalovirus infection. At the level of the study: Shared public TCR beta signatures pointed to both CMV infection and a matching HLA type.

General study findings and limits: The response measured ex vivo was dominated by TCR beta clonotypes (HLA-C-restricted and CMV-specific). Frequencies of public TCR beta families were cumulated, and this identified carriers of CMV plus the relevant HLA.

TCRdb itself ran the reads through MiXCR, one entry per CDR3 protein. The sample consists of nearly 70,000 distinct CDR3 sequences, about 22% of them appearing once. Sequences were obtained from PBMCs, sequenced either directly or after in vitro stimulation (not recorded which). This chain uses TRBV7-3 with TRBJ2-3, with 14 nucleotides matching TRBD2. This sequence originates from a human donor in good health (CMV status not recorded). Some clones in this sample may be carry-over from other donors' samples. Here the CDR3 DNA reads TGTGCCAGCAGCTATGCCCCGGGACTAGCGGGAGCCCCGGGTACGCAGTATTTT. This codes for CASSYAPGLAGAPGTQYF.